The 23 T cell receptor beta chains reported below all come from one sample, sequenced in a study of shared clonotypes between healthy human individuals. This table comes from immunoSEQ multiplex PCR, and its TCRdb copy is limited to in-frame clones, with some not included. The table shows 470,000 or so clones, with approximately 80% occurring only once. The sample comprised PBMCs. Receptors originate from a woman aged 40 to 55 in good health. Some clones in this sample may be carry-over from other donors' samples.

The chain carries TRBV5-1 and TRBJ1-1, with a tentative D call TRBD1 (5 bases). V dropped 4 bases and J dropped 1 base, with 11 bases sitting between them. Germline-derived CDR1 and CDR2 are SGHRS and YFSETQ. The CDR3 extends over 14 amino acids. For the CDR3, the DNA is TGCGCCAGCAGCCCCAGGGAGACGAACACTGAAGCTTTCTTT. Its translation is CASSPRETNTEAFF.

The CDR3 DNA reads as TGTGCCAGCAGCTTCAGGGGTAGTAATAGCAATCAGCCCCAGCATTTT. It specifies CASSFRGSNSNQPQHF. The V gene is TRBV6-6, the J gene TRBJ1-5, with D maybe TRBD1 (6 bases). There are 16 residues in the CDR3. Germline lookup yields CDR1 MNHNY and CDR2 SVGAGI (reference sequence). Trimming stripped 6 bases from V and 0 bases from J, with 15 bases between.

This chain connects TRBV2 to TRBJ1-6; D gene unclear. CDR3 length: 10 residues. Germline-derived CDR1 and CDR2 are SNHLY and FYNNEI. V lost 8 bases, J lost 14 bases, and 10 bases lay in between. The CDR3 DNA follows: TGTGCCAGCCGCTCGTTGGCCCTCCACTTT. This gives the protein CASRSLALHF.

The chain links TRBV2 to TRBJ1-4; D possibly corresponds to TRBD1 (5 bases). This CDR3 has 15 amino acids. Trimming stripped 5 bases from V and 8 bases from J, with 18 bases between. Germline CDR1 and CDR2: SNHLY and FYNNEI. For the CDR3, the DNA is TGTGCCAGCAGTCCCCCCGCGCAGGGACTAGAAAAACTGTTTTTT. This codes for CASSPPAQGLEKLFF.

The chain is built from TRBV27 and TRBJ2-4; TRBD1 matches at 7 bases. J gave up 0 bases and V 5 bases, and 10 bases lay outside the gene matches. Germline CDR1 MNHEY, CDR2 SMNVEV (reference sequence). The CDR3 consists of 17 residues. The CDR3 DNA is TGTGCCAGCAGTCTGGGGACAGCCGGGCTAGCCAAAAACATTCAGTACTTC. It encodes CASSLGTAGLAKNIQYF.

The V call is TRBV2, the J call TRBJ2-1; D unresolved. Per the germline V gene, CDR1 is SNHLY and CDR2 is FYNNEI. V was cut by 4 bases and J by 0 bases, with 16 bases left in between. This CDR3 contains 17 residues. Here the CDR3 reads CASSVSAGLNSYNEQFF. CDR3 DNA sequence: TGTGCCAGCAGTGTGTCGGCAGGATTGAACTCCTACAATGAGCAGTTCTTC.

CDR3 protein: CASSLASQYSGNTIYF. The DNA for the CDR3 is TGTGCCAGCAGCTTAGCGTCGCAGTACTCTGGAAACACCATATATTTT. J is TRBJ1-3 and V is TRBV7-8; D is undetermined. V lost 0 bases to trimming and J lost 0 bases, with 9 bases between them. The CDR3 length is 16 residues. Germline V gene sequence: CDR1 SGHVS, CDR2 FQNEAQ.

This chain connects TRBV5-4 to TRBJ2-7; TRBD2 agrees at 9 bases. After removal of 4 bases from V and 6 bases from J, the junction contained 11 bases not matched to a gene. From germline, CDR1 is SGHNT and CDR2 YYREEE (reference sequence). The CDR3 length is 15 residues. The CDR3 sequence is CASSGALAGSGEQYF. The CDR3 region has the DNA TGTGCCAGCAGCGGGGCGCTAGCGGGATCAGGCGAGCAGTACTTC. Complete variable domain (other parts from reference TRBV5-4 and TRBJ2-7): ETGVTQSPTHLIKTRGQQVTLRCSSQSGHNTVSWYQQALGQGPQFIFQYYREEENGRGNFPPRFSGLQFPNYSSELNVNALELDDSALYLCASSGALAGSGEQYFGPGTRLTVT.

In its sample, this clone was seen a few times. The J gene is TRBJ2-3, the V gene TRBV4-1; 11 nucleotides line up with TRBD2. Germline CDR1 and CDR2: MGHRA and YSYEKL. J was trimmed by 9 bases and V by 1 base; bases with no gene match: 18. The CDR3 runs to 19 residues. In nucleotides, the CDR3 is TGCGCCAGCAGCCAAGGGACGGGGGTAGGGCTAGCGGGAGGCGTAACGCAGTATTTT. Amino acids: CASSQGTGVGLAGGVTQYF.

This sequence joins TRBV14 and TRBJ2-1; D is ambiguous. The CDR3 is made up of 9 amino acids. The V gene's germline CDR1 is SGHDN and CDR2 FVKESK. V was cut by 1 base and J by 16 bases, with 5 bases left in between. This CDR3 is CASSQGPFF. CDR3 coding DNA: TGTGCCAGCAGCCAAGGACCTTTCTTC.

This sequence joins TRBV5-1 and TRBJ1-2; D is uncertain. The CDR3 loop spans 13 amino acids. V lost 0 bases to trimming and J lost 7 bases, with 10 bases between them. Per the germline V gene, CDR1 is SGHRS and CDR2 is YFSETQ. CDR3: CASSLEGSRGYTF. The CDR3 bases are TGCGCCAGCAGCTTGGAAGGGAGCCGTGGCTACACCTTC.

This sequence joins TRBV27 and TRBJ2-7; 8 positions agree with TRBD2. The germline CDR1 and CDR2 sequences are MNHEY and SMNVEV (reference sequence). V trimming: 6 bases; J trimming: 1 base; junction bases outside the gene matches: 8. The length of the CDR3 is 15 residues. The CDR3 loop is CASSLAGTDSYEQYF. CDR3 coding DNA: TGTGCCAGCAGCTTAGCGGGGACCGATTCCTACGAGCAGTACTTC.

This sequence joins TRBV28 and TRBJ2-7; 8 bases match TRBD2. The CDR3 spans 15 residues. J lost 0 bases, V lost 6 bases, and 7 bases had no gene match. Germline V gene lookup returns CDR1 MDHEN and CDR2 SYDVKM. The CDR3 DNA is TGTGCCAGCAGACCCACTAGCGGTAGCTCCTACGAGCAGTACTTC. It specifies CASRPTSGSSYEQYF.

The chain uses TRBV10-3 and TRBJ1-1; 7 bases align to TRBD1. The CDR3 covers 15 residues. V shed 6 bases and J 2 bases; nucleotides not matched to a gene: 9. Germline CDR1 is ENHRY and CDR2 is SYGVKD. This chain's CDR3 is CAISGQVIGNTEAFF. The CDR3 DNA reads TGTGCCATCAGCGGACAGGTGATAGGAAACACTGAAGCTTTCTTT.

The chain links TRBV4-2 to TRBJ2-1, with D maybe TRBD2 (6 bases). Germline V gives CDR1 LGHNA, CDR2 YNFKEQ. The CDR3 covers 16 residues. V was shortened by 6 bases and J by 4 bases, with 19 bases between the two germline ends. This CDR3 is CASRPHAGTLYNEQFF. In DNA form, the CDR3 reads TGTGCCAGCAGGCCTCACGCGGGGACCTTGTACAATGAGCAGTTCTTC.

Worth noting for this clone: Other DNA variants within this sample encode the same CDR3. The V and J genes are TRBV14 and TRBJ2-7; TRBD1 matches at 7 bases. Trimming took 1 base from V and 2 from J; bases not matched to a gene: 2. The CDR3 covers 14 residues. The V gene's germline CDR1 is SGHDN and CDR2 FVKESK. The CDR3 coding sequence is TGTGCCAGCAGCCAAGGGACAGGCCCCTACGAGCAGTACTTC. Protein: CASSQGTGPYEQYF.

The V gene is TRBV30, the J gene TRBJ1-2; D is undetermined. There are 11 residues in the CDR3. In germline, CDR1 is GTSNPN, CDR2 SVGIG (reference sequence). The V and J ends lost 3 bases and 5 bases respectively, with 7 bases between them. In DNA form, the CDR3 reads TGTGCCTGGAGCCTCTCGTATGGCTACACCTTC. It is translated as CAWSLSYGYTF.

The chain recombines TRBV7-3 with TRBJ2-6; D ambiguous. CDR1 and CDR2 from the germline V gene are SGHTA and FQGTGA. CDR3 length: 17 residues. The V end lost 5 bases, the J end lost 5 bases, and 19 bases lay between the germline ends. CDR3 protein: CASSPVADLRRANVLTF. The CDR3 coding sequence is TGTGCCAGCAGCCCCGTTGCAGATCTTCGAAGGGCCAACGTCCTGACTTTC.

The chain uses TRBV2 and TRBJ2-6; a weak D match, TRBD1 (5 bases). CDR3 length equals 16 residues. The ends were cut back, 7 bases at V and 0 bases at J, with 13 bases in the middle. The germline V gene encodes CDR1 SNHLY and CDR2 FYNNEI. CDR3 region: CASMAGQLSGANVLTF. Written as DNA, the CDR3 is TGTGCCAGCATGGCAGGGCAACTCTCTGGGGCCAACGTCCTGACTTTC.

This rearrangement joins TRBV7-6 to TRBJ2-7; 10 nucleotides align to TRBD2. CDR1 SGHVS and CDR2 FNYEAQ come from the germline V gene. V shed 5 bases, J shed 3 bases, and the junction held 10 bases outside the gene matches. The CDR3 consists of 16 residues. CDR3 in DNA: TGTGCCAGCAGCAAGGGACTAGCGTCGGTAAACTACGAGCAGTACTTC. Protein sequence: CASSKGLASVNYEQYF.

This chain uses TRBV30 with TRBJ2-1; the D gene could be TRBD1 or TRBD2 (5 bases each). The germline gives CDR1 GTSNPN, CDR2 SVGIG (reference sequence). V lost 8 bases, J lost 0 bases, and 14 bases lay in between. The CDR3 has 14 residues. The CDR3 reads CAITSDSSYNEQFF. CDR3 coding DNA: TGTGCCATAACTAGTGACAGCTCCTACAATGAGCAGTTCTTC.

V usage is TRBV9 and J usage is TRBJ1-3; TRBD1 aligns across 8 bases. CDR1 is SGDLS, CDR2 YYNGEE, per germline. This CDR3 comprises 16 residues. The ends lost 1 base at V and 0 bases at J; junction bases unmatched: 3. CDR3 sequence (DNA): TGTGCCAGCAGCGTACAGGGGGCCGTCTCTGGAAACACCATATATTTT. The encoded protein is CASSVQGAVSGNTIYF.

The chain is built from TRBV28 and TRBJ1-1; D ambiguous. The CDR3 has 13 residues. Germline CDR1 is MDHEN and CDR2 is SYDVKM. Deletions cut 3 bases from V and 0 bases from J, with 5 bases between. CDR3 sequence (DNA): TGTGCCAGCAGTTTCCGATTGAACACTGAAGCTTTCTTT. Translation: CASSFRLNTEAFF.